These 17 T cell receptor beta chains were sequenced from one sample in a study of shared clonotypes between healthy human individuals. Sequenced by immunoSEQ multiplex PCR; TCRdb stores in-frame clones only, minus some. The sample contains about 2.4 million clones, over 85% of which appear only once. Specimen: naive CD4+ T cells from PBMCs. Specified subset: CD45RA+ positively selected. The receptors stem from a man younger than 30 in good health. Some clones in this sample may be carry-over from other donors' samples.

CDR3 loop: CAIRTGDSGNTIYF. CDR3 in DNA: TGTGCCATACGGACAGGCGACTCTGGAAACACCATATATTTT. The chain couples TRBV7-9 to TRBJ1-3; 7 bases align to TRBD1. In germline, CDR1 is SEHNR, CDR2 FQNEAQ (reference sequence). The CDR3 is 14 residues long. The junction had 6 bases not matched to a gene; V was cut back by 10 bases and J by 0 bases. The entire variable domain, with the rest obtained from reference TRBV7-9 and TRBJ1-3, is as follows: DTGVSQNPRHKITKRGQNVTFRCDPISEHNRLYWYRQTLGQGPEFLTYFQNEAQLEKSRLLSDRFSAERPKGSFSTLEIQRTEQGDSAMYLCAIRTGDSGNTIYFGEGSWLTVV.

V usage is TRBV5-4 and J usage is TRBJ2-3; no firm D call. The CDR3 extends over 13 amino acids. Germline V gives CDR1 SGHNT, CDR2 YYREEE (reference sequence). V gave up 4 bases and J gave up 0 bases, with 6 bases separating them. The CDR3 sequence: CASSDRSTDTQYF. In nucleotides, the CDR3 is TGTGCCAGCAGCGATCGGAGCACAGATACGCAGTATTTT.

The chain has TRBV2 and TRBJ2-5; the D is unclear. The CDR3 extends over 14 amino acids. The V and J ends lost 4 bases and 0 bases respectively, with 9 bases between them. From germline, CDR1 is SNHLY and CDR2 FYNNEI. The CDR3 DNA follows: TGTGCCAGCAGTGTGTCCAGGTACCAAGAGACCCAGTACTTC. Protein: CASSVSRYQETQYF.

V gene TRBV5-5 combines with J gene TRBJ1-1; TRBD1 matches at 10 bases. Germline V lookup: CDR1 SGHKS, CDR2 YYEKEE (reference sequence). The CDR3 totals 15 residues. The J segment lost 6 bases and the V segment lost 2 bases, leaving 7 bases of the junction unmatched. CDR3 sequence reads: CASSLAGTGASEAFF. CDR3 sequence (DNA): TGTGCCAGCAGCTTAGCCGGGACAGGGGCGTCTGAAGCTTTCTTT.

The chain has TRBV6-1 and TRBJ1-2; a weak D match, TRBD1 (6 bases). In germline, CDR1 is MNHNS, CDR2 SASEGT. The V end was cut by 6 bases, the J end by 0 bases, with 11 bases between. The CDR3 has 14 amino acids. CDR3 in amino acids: CASRRTVANYGYTF. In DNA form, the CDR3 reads TGTGCCAGCAGGAGGACAGTAGCTAACTATGGCTACACCTTC.

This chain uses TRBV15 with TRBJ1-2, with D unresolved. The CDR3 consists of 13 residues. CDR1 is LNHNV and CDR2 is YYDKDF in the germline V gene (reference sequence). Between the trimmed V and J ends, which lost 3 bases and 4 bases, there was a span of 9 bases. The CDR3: CATSRGDGYGYTF. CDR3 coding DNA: TGTGCCACCAGCAGGGGCGACGGCTATGGCTACACCTTC.

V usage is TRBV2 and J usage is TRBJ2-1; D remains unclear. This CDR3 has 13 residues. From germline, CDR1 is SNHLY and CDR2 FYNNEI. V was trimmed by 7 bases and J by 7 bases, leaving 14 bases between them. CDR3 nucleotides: TGTGCCAGCACCAACCGACCAGGAAATGAGCAGTTCTTC. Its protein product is CASTNRPGNEQFF.

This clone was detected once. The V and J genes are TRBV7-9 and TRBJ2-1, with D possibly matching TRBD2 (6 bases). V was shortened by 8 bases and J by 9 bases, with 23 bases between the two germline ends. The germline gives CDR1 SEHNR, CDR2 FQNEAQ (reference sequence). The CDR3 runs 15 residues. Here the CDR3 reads CASGTGTHPGSEQFF. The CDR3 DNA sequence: TGTGCCAGCGGGACCGGGACTCATCCTGGGAGTGAGCAGTTCTTC.

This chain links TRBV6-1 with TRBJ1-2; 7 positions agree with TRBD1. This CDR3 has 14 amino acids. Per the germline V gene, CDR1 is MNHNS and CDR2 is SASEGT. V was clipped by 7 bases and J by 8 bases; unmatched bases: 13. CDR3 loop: CASKGSTGAIGYTF. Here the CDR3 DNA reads TGTGCCAGCAAAGGGTCAACAGGGGCTATCGGCTACACCTTC.

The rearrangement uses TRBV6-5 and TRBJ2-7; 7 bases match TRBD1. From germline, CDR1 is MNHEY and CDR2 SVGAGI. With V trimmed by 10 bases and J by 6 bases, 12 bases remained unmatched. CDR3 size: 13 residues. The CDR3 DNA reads TGTGCCACCCAAGGGGGCAGAAGCGGCGAGCAGTACTTC. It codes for CATQGGRSGEQYF.

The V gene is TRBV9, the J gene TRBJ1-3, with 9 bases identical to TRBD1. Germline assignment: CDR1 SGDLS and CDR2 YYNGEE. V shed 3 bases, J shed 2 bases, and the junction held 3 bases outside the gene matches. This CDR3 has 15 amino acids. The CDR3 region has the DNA TGTGCCAGCAGCGGAGGGACAGGGACTGGAAACACCATATATTTT. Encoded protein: CASSGGTGTGNTIYF.

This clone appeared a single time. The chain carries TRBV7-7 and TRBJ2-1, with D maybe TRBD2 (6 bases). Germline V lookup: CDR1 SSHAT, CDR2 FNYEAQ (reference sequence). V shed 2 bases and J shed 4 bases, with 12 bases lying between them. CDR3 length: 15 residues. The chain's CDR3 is CASSLSSGRYNEQFF. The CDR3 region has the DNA TGTGCCAGCAGCTTAAGTAGCGGACGTTACAATGAGCAGTTCTTC.

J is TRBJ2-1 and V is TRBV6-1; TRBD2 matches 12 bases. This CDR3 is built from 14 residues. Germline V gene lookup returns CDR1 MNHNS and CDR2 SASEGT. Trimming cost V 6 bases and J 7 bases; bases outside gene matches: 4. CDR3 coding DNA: TGTGCCAGCAGGACTAGCGGGAGTCAGAATGAGCAGTTCTTC. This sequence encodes CASRTSGSQNEQFF.

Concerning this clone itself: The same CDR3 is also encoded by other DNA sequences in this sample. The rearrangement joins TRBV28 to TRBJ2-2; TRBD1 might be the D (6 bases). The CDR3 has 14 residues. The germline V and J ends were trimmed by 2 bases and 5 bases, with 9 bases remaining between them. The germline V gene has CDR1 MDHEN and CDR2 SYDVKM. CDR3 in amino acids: CASSLGGGTGELFF. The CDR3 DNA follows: TGTGCCAGCAGTTTAGGGGGCGGGACCGGGGAGCTGTTTTTT.

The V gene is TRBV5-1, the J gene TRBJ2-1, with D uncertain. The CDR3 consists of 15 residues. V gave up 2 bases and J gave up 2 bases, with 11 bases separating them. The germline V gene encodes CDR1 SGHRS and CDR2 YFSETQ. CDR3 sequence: CASSFRQVAYNEQFF. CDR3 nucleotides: TGCGCCAGCAGCTTTAGACAAGTGGCCTACAATGAGCAGTTCTTC.

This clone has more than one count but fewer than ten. The CDR3 reads CASSEGPQWGQPQHF. DNA for the CDR3: TGTGCCAGCAGTGAGGGGCCTCAATGGGGGCAGCCCCAGCATTTT. The gene calls are TRBV2 and TRBJ1-5; D possibly corresponds to TRBD1 (5 bases). The CDR3 covers 15 residues. With 3 bases removed from V and 7 bases from J, the gap between germline ends came to 16 bases. Germline lookup yields CDR1 SNHLY and CDR2 FYNNEI.

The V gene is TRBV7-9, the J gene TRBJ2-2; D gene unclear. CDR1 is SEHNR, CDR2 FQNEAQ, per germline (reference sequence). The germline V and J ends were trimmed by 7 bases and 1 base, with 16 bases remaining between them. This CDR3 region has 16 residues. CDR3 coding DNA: TGTGCCAGCACTACGGGTCGGTCCCTGAACACCGGGGAGCTGTTTTTT. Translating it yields CASTTGRSLNTGELFF.